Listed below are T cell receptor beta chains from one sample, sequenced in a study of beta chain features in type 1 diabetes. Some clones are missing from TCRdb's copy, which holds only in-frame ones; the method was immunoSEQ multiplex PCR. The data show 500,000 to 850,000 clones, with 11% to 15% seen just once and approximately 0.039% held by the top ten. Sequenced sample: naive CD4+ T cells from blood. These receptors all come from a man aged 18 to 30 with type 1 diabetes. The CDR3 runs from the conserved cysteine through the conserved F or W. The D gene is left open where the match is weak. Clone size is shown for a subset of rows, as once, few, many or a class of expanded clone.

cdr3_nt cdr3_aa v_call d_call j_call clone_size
TGCGCCAGCAGTCAGCAACCGGGGGGAAACACTGAAGCTTTCTTT CASSQQPGGNTEAFF TRBV23-1 - TRBJ1-1 few
TGTGCCTGGAGTGTTAATAGAGTGAGCAGGGGATCCTACGAGCAGTACTTC CAWSVNRVSRGSYEQYF TRBV30 - TRBJ2-7 few
TGTGCCAGCAGTTTAGGGGGCGAGCAGTACTTC CASSLGGEQYF TRBV28 - TRBJ2-7 -
TGTGCCAGCAGTTACTCAGTAGGAGGGATTAATGAAAAACTGTTTTTT CASSYSVGGINEKLFF TRBV6-5 - TRBJ1-4 few
TGTGCCAGCGTGGGGGGCAATCAGCCCCAGCATTTT CASVGGNQPQHF TRBV6-6 - TRBJ1-5 -
TGTGCCAGCAGTTCCCGTTTGGCTGGAACCCTCTCCGAAGAGCAGTACTTC CASSSRLAGTLSEEQYF TRBV7-9 - TRBJ2-7 few
TGTGCCCTTAGCAAAACAGTTATGAACACTGAAGCTTTCTTT CALSKTVMNTEAFF TRBV30 - TRBJ1-1 -
TGTGCCAGCGGATCAGATTCTACCTACGAGCAGTACTTC CASGSDSTYEQYF TRBV6-1 - TRBJ2-7 -
TGTGCCAGCAGCGGGGGTAAAGAGACCCAGTACTTC CASSGGKETQYF TRBV7-9 - TRBJ2-5 few
TGTGCTAGCAGTTCCGGGACAGGGAGCCGTGAAAAACTGTTTTTT CASSSGTGSREKLFF TRBV7-7 TRBD1 TRBJ1-4 few
TGCGCCAGCAGCCGCCGGACAGAGAACTCCTACGAGCAGTACTTC CASSRRTENSYEQYF TRBV4-1 - TRBJ2-7 -
TGTGCCAGCAGCTTAGGGCAGGGAGGTTCACCCCTCCACTTT CASSLGQGGSPLHF TRBV7-6 - TRBJ1-6 -
TGCGCCAGCGCACACCGGGACAGAGATTCACCCCTCCACTTT CASAHRDRDSPLHF TRBV5-1 TRBD1 TRBJ1-6 few
TGCGCCAGCAGAAGGGACGTAAACTATGGCTACACCTTC CASRRDVNYGYTF TRBV5-1 - TRBJ1-2 -
TGTGCCAGCAGTCTGGAGCGATCAACCAAAAACATTCAGTACTTC CASSLERSTKNIQYF TRBV27 - TRBJ2-4 few
TGCGCCAGCAGCCAAGATAGCAGGGACTACGAGCAGTACTTC CASSQDSRDYEQYF TRBV4-3 - TRBJ2-7 few
TGCGCCAGCAGCTTGGAAAGGACAGGGGATGAGCAGTTCTTC CASSLERTGDEQFF TRBV5-1 TRBD1 TRBJ2-1 -
TGTGCCAGCAGCGTAGACGGGGGCGACTACAATGAGCAGTTCTTC CASSVDGGDYNEQFF TRBV9 - TRBJ2-1 few
TGTGCCAGCAGCCTGGGCGGGGGTCAGCCCCAGCATTTT CASSLGGGQPQHF TRBV25-1 - TRBJ1-5 few
TGCAGCGTATGGGCTACGCGGGATGGCTACACCTTC CSVWATRDGYTF TRBV29-1 - TRBJ1-2 few
TGTGCCAGCAGTGATGCACTAGCGGGCCATCCAGGGGGTGAGCAGTTCTTC CASSDALAGHPGGEQFF TRBV6-1 TRBD2 TRBJ2-1 few
TGTGCCAGCAGCGACAGGGGACAGATAGAGACCCAGTACTTC CASSDRGQIETQYF TRBV6-6 TRBD1 TRBJ2-5 few
TGTGCCAGCAGATTTAACACCGGGGAGCTGTTTTTT CASRFNTGELFF TRBV11-3 - TRBJ2-2 few
TGCGCCAGCAGCCCCCGCCAAGCCGTCCTCTACAATGAGCAGTTCTTC CASSPRQAVLYNEQFF TRBV5-1 - TRBJ2-1 few
TGTGCCAGCAGCCGCGTGCCCTCGGGCAATCAGCCCCAGCATTTT CASSRVPSGNQPQHF TRBV6-5 - TRBJ1-5 -
TGTGCCAGCAGCGCTACGGAGAACACTGAAGCTTTCTTT CASSATENTEAFF TRBV9 - TRBJ1-1 -
TGCGCCAGCAGCCCCTGGGCCAATCAGCCCCAGCATTTT CASSPWANQPQHF TRBV4-3 - TRBJ1-5 -
TGTGCCAGCAGCTTTACCCGGCCAGGGGGCGTATACGAGCAGTACTTC CASSFTRPGGVYEQYF TRBV13 TRBD1 TRBJ2-7 few
TGTGCCAGCAGCTTAGCTGGGGCATTGGGGAACCTTCCCGCGGATACGCAGTATTTT CASSLAGALGNLPADTQYF TRBV7-8 - TRBJ2-3 -
TGTGCCAGCAGCCAAGATTGGACCCACAGGGGGCCCACTGAAGCTTTCTTT CASSQDWTHRGPTEAFF TRBV14 TRBD1 TRBJ1-1 few